This passage covers 9 T cell receptor beta chains from one sample sequenced in a study of blood T cell repertoires in COVID-19 (dated by TCRdb to the early 2020s). Receptor amplification or capture employed the immunoSEQ multiplex PCR assay. TCRdb took over this immuneACCESS table, retaining in-frame rearrangements with V and J assigned. Such tables are incomplete; in checked studies, under half of the missing clones stem from an unresolved V gene, and the remainder is unexplained. The sample table lists some 360,000 clones, 87% of them with a count of one. Jointly, the top ten make up about 2.3% of the sample. Material for sequencing was peripheral blood. These receptors all stem from a woman aged 60 to 75 with COVID-19, enrolled during active disease.

V and J are TRBV28 and TRBJ2-7; no definite D call. CDR3 length: 14 residues. Trimming removed 2 bases at V and 2 bases at J, with 10 bases between. Germline lookup yields CDR1 MDHEN and CDR2 SYDVKM. The CDR3 DNA reads TGTGCCAGCAGTTTAGTGAGCCTTCCCTACGAGCAGTACTTC. Encoded protein: CASSLVSLPYEQYF.

The rearrangement links TRBV24-1 to TRBJ2-6; a possible D gene is TRBD1 (5 bases). Trimming took off 5 bases at V and 1 base at J, with 14 bases between the two ends. The germline gives CDR1 KGHDR, CDR2 SFDVKD. The CDR3 totals 17 residues. CDR3 DNA: TGTGCCACCAGTGCTCAGGCAGGGTTTTCTGGGGCCAACGTCCTGACTTTC. Amino acid sequence: CATSAQAGFSGANVLTF.

The gene calls are TRBV19 and TRBJ1-2; 10 bases map to TRBD1. The CDR3 covers 13 residues. Per the germline V gene, CDR1 is LNHDA and CDR2 is SQIVND (reference sequence). V lost 9 bases and J lost 10; bases outside the gene matches: 11. The CDR3 here is CASLGQGPDIYTF. CDR3 DNA sequence: TGTGCCAGCTTGGGACAGGGGCCGGATATCTACACCTTC.

This clone was seen only a few times. V usage is TRBV19 and J usage is TRBJ1-3; D not resolved. The CDR3 has 15 amino acids. V was cut by 3 bases and J by 0 bases, with 9 bases left in between. CDR1 is LNHDA, CDR2 SQIVND, per germline (reference sequence). The CDR3 nucleotides are TGTGCCAGTAGTATTCAGGCGTACTCTGGAAACACCATATATTTT. This encodes CASSIQAYSGNTIYF.

The rearrangement links TRBV24-1 to TRBJ1-2; D not resolved. Trimming shortened V by 3 bases and J by 2 bases, and 12 bases separated the two germline ends. The germline gives CDR1 KGHDR, CDR2 SFDVKD. CDR3 length: 15 residues. CDR3 bases: TGTGCCACCAGTGATGCGCCTCGGTCGAACTATGGCTACACCTTC. Translating it yields CATSDAPRSNYGYTF.

The J gene is TRBJ2-7, the V gene TRBV7-2; 10 bases fit TRBD1. The trim removed 6 bases at V and 6 bases at J, leaving 5 bases unmatched. CDR1 is SGHTA, CDR2 FQGNSA, per germline. The CDR3 length is 13 residues. The CDR3 loop reads CASRRQGAFEQYF. DNA of the CDR3: TGTGCCAGCAGGAGACAGGGGGCCTTCGAGCAGTACTTC.

The chain uses TRBV4-1 and TRBJ2-1; TRBD1 matches 9 bases. Germline lookup yields CDR1 MGHRA and CDR2 YSYEKL. With 3 bases clipped from V and 5 bases from J, the junction kept 8 bases outside the gene matches. The CDR3 loop spans 16 amino acids. CDR3 sequence (DNA): TGCGCCAGCAGCCAGCCGGACAGGGGATTCAACAATGAGCAGTTCTTC. Encoded protein: CASSQPDRGFNNEQFF.

This clone appeared a single time. V and J are TRBV5-8 and TRBJ1-5; no clear D gene. The V and J ends lost 6 bases and 0 bases respectively, with 13 bases between them. The CDR3 has 15 residues. Per germline, CDR1 SGHTS and CDR2 YDEGEE. CDR3 sequence (DNA): TGTGCCAGCACCCCAGGTCTTTATAGCAATCAGCCCCAGCATTTT. It is translated as CASTPGLYSNQPQHF.

Details on this clone: Other DNA sequences within the sample encode an identical CDR3. CDR3: CASSIRSSGNTIYF. In nucleotides, the CDR3 is TGTGCCAGTAGTATACGGAGCTCTGGAAACACCATATATTTT. This chain joins TRBV19 and TRBJ1-3; no clear D gene. V was trimmed by 2 bases and J by 0 bases, leaving 5 bases between them. The CDR3 has 14 amino acids. The germline CDR1 and CDR2 sequences are LNHDA and SQIVND (reference sequence).